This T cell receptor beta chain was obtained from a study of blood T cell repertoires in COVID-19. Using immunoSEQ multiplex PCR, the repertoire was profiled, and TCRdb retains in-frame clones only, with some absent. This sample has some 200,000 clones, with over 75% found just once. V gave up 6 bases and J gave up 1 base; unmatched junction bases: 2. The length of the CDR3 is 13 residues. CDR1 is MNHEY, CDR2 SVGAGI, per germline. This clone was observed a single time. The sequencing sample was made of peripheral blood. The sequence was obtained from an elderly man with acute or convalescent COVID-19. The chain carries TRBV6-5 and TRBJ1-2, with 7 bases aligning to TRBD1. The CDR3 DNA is TGTGCCAGCAGCCGACAGGGTAACTATGGCTACACCTTC. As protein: CASSRQGNYGYTF.